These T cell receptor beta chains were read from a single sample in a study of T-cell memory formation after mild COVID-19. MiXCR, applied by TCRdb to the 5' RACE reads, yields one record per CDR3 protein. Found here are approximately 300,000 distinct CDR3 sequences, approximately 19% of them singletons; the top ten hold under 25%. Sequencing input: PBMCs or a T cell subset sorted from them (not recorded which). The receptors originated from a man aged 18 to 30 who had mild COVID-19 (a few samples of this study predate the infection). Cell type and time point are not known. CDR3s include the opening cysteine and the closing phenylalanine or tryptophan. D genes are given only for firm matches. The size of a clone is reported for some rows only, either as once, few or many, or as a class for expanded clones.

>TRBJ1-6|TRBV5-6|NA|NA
CASSSGQWNSPLHF
TGTGCCAGCAGCTCAGGGCAATGGAATTCACCCCTCCACTTT
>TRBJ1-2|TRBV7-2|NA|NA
CASSQWQGGGYTF
TGTGCCAGCAGCCAGTGGCAGGGAGGCGGCTACACCTTC
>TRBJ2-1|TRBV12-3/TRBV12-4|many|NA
CASSLVPVSYNEQFF
TGTGCCAGCAGTTTAGTACCGGTTTCCTACAATGAGCAGTTCTTC
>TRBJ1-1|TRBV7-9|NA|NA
CASNYASAEAFF
TGTGCCAGCAATTACGCTAGTGCTGAAGCTTTCTTT
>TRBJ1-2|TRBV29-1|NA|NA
CSVGDTLLGGYTF
TGCAGCGTTGGGGACACCCTTTTAGGTGGCTACACCTTC
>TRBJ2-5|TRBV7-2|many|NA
CASSPGLGETQYF
TGTGCCAGCAGCCCCGGACTTGGCGAGACCCAGTACTTC
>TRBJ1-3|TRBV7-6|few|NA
CASSPTGYFGNTIYF
TGTGCCAGCAGCCCCACGGGGTACTTTGGAAACACCATATATTTT
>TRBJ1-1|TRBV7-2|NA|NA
CASSSRPGNTEAFF
TGTGCCAGCAGCTCACGACCGGGGAACACTGAAGCTTTCTTT
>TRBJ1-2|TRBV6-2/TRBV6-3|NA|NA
CASSDSPYGYTF
TGTGCCAGCAGCGACAGTCCTTATGGCTACACCTTC
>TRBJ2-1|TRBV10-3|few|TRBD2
CAISTSGGANEQFF
TGTGCCATCAGTACTAGCGGGGGGGCAAATGAGCAGTTCTTC
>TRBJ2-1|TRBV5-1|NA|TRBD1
CASSHGQGGEQFF
TGCGCCAGCAGCCACGGACAGGGAGGTGAGCAGTTCTTC
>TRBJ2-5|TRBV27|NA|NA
CASSRRQTQETQYF
TGTGCCAGCAGCAGGAGGCAAACACAAGAGACCCAGTACTTC
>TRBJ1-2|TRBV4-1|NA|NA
CASSQDPGFGGYTF
TGCGCCAGCAGCCAAGATCCGGGGTTTGGTGGCTACACCTTC
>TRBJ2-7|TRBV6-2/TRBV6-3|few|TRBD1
CASSSRQGSNEQYF
TGTGCCAGCAGTTCCCGACAGGGGTCCAACGAGCAGTACTTC
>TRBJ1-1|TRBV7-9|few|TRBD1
CASSSNDRGAFF
TGTGCCAGCAGCTCGAACGACAGGGGAGCTTTCTTT
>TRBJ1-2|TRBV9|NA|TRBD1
CASSVGGGSYGYTF
TGTGCCAGCAGCGTAGGAGGGGGCAGCTATGGCTACACCTTC
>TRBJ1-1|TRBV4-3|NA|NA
CASSPAGVTEAFF
TGCGCCAGCAGCCCAGCCGGAGTAACTGAAGCTTTCTTT
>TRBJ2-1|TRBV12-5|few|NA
CASGLAPNEQFF
TGTGCTAGTGGTTTAGCCCCCAATGAGCAGTTCTTC
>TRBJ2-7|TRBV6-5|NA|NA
CASSYQVAQGYEQYF
TGTGCCAGCAGTTACCAGGTCGCCCAGGGGTACGAGCAGTACTTC
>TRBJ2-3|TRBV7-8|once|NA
CASSLFTGASTDTQYF
TGTGCCAGCAGCTTATTTACGGGGGCTAGCACAGATACGCAGTATTTT
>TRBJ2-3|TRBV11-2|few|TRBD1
CASSDFGGQVDTQYF
TGTGCCAGCAGCGATTTCGGCGGACAGGTAGATACGCAGTATTTT
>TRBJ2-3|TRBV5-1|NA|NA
CASSVGAARADTQYF
TGCGCCAGCAGCGTAGGGGCAGCGCGGGCAGATACGCAGTATTTT
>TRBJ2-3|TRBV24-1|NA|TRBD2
CATSDPRAREGLTDTQYF
TGTGCCACCAGTGATCCTCGGGCCAGGGAGGGACTCACAGATACGCAGTATTTT
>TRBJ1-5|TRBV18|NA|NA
CASSRGYDVNQPQHF
TGTGCCAGCTCAAGGGGATACGATGTCAATCAGCCCCAGCATTTT
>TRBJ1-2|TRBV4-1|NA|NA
CASSQDPGENYGYTF
TGCGCCAGCAGCCAAGATCCGGGGGAAAACTATGGCTACACCTTC
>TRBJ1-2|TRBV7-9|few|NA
CASSLKESLNYGYTF
TGTGCCAGCAGCTTAAAGGAAAGTCTTAACTATGGCTACACCTTC
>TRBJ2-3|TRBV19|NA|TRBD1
CASRATGAPADTQYF
TGTGCCAGTAGGGCGACAGGGGCGCCTGCGGATACGCAGTATTTT
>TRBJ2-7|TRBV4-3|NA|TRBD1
CASSHWTGALVYEQYF
TGCGCCAGCAGCCACTGGACAGGGGCCCTTGTATACGAGCAGTACTTC
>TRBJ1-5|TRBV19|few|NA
CASSVGASNQPQHF
TGTGCCAGTAGTGTGGGGGCGAGCAATCAGCCCCAGCATTTT
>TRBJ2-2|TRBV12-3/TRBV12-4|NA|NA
CASSLVGLPDTGELFF
TGTGCCAGCAGTTTAGTAGGCCTCCCGGACACCGGGGAGCTGTTTTTT
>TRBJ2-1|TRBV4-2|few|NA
CASSPGDGPYNEQFF
TGTGCCAGCAGCCCGGGGGATGGGCCCTACAATGAGCAGTTCTTC
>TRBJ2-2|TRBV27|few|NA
CASSFGGATGELFF
TGTGCCAGCAGTTTCGGAGGGGCCACCGGGGAGCTGTTTTTT
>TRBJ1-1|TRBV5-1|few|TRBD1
CASSQRQGADTEAFF
TGCGCCAGCAGCCAGAGACAGGGGGCGGACACTGAAGCTTTCTTT